Below are 3 T cell receptor beta chains sequenced from a single sample in a study of blood T cells in healthy people across ages. It was with a sample-barcoded 5' primer and a J-beta primer mix that a second PCR of about 7 to 12 cycles was run. From the 5' RACE reads, TCRdb called clonotypes with MiXCR, one entry per CDR3 protein. The sample has more than 650,000 distinct CDR3 sequences; roughly 50% are singletons. The sample taken for sequencing was blood. These receptors were collected from an elderly man in good health.

This chain links TRBV29-1 with TRBJ1-1; D is ambiguous. V lost 3 bases to trimming and J lost 1 base, with 9 bases between them. The CDR3 spans 13 residues. Germline assignment: CDR1 SQVTM and CDR2 ANQGSEA. The chain's CDR3 is CSVESLGNTEAFF. CDR3 in DNA: TGCAGCGTTGAGTCTTTGGGGAACACTGAAGCTTTCTTT.

The chain employs TRBV11-2 and TRBJ2-2; the D gene is possibly TRBD2 (7 bases). Germline V lookup: CDR1 SGHAT, CDR2 FQNNGV. This CDR3 has 15 amino acids. Trimming cost V 7 bases and J 5 bases, with 17 bases left between them. CDR3 amino acids: CASNLGGAGTGELFF. DNA for the CDR3: TGTGCCAGCAACCTAGGGGGGGCAGGGACCGGGGAGCTGTTTTTT.

The rearrangement joins TRBV29-1 to TRBJ1-1; possibly TRBD1 for D (6 bases). Germline V gene sequence: CDR1 SQVTM, CDR2 ANQGSEA. The germline V and J ends were trimmed by 6 bases and 0 bases, with 17 bases remaining between them. The CDR3 is 15 residues long. In DNA form, the CDR3 reads TGCAGCGTCAGCCCAGGGGCCGCCATGAACACTGAAGCTTTCTTT. Its translation: CSVSPGAAMNTEAFF.